The source of this T cell receptor beta chain is a study of neurological immune-mediated disorders. Synthesis of cDNA was accomplished via 5'RACE employing 10-nucleotide random UMIs. TCRdb called the 5' RACE reads again in MiXCR, with one record for every CDR3 protein. This table holds tens of thousands of distinct CDR3 sequences, under 30% found once. Time point of the sample: technical triplicate 2. The unsorted libraries had their origin in 2 million PBMCs stored at -80 C. CDR1 is SQVTM, CDR2 ANQGSEA, per germline. Losses at the gene ends were 7 bases for V and 5 bases for J; bases not matched to a gene: 12. This CDR3 has 15 amino acids. In this sample, this clonotype turned up many times. Antigen unknown. Overall study findings and caveats: CDR3 amino acid sequences of expanded clones were not shared across subjects, a result suggesting private repertoires in all groups.

The J gene is TRBJ2-2, the V gene TRBV29-1, with 8 bases that match TRBD2. The source material was PBMCs. The source is a man in his 60s with HTLV-1-associated myelopathy (HAM/TSP). The CDR3 DNA sequence: TGCAGCGCCACGGCGGGGGGAAGTGGGACCGGGGAGCTGTTTTTT. Its protein is CSATAGGSGTGELFF.